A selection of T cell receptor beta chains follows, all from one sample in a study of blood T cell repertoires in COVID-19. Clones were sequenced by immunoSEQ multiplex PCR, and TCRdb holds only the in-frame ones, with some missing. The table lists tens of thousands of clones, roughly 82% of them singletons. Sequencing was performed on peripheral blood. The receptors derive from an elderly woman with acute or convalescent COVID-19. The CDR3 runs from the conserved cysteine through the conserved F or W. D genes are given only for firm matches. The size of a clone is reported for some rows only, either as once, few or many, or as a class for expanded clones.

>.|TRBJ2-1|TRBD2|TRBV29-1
CSVEAKGTTIYNEQFF
TGCAGCGTTGAAGCAAAAGGGACTACCATCTACAATGAGCAGTTCTTC
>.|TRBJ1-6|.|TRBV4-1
CASSQDFPSDNSPLHF
TGCGCCAGCAGCCAAGATTTCCCCTCGGATAATTCACCCCTCCACTTT
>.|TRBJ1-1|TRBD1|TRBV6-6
CASKGQGAWSSTEAFF
TGTGCCAGCAAGGGACAGGGGGCGTGGAGTAGCACTGAAGCTTTCTTT
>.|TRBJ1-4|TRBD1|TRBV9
CASSGRGTGVEDEKLFF
TGTGCCAGCAGCGGCCGGGGGACAGGGGTGGAGGATGAAAAACTGTTTTTT
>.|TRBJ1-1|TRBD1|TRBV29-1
CSTAQGARRGDTEAFF
TGCAGCACTGCGCAGGGGGCGCGAAGGGGGGACACTGAAGCTTTCTTT
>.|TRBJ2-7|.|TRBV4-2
CASSQDLVDYSYEQYF
TGTGCCAGCAGCCAAGATTTAGTGGACTACTCCTACGAGCAGTACTTC
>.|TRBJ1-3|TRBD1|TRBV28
CASSSGQGAGGNTIYF
TGTGCCAGCAGTTCCGGACAGGGGGCGGGTGGAAACACCATATATTTT
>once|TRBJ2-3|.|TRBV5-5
CASSLSGEGTQYF
TGTGCCAGCAGCTTGTCAGGAGAGGGCACGCAGTATTTT
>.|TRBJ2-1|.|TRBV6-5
CASSPDMYNEQFF
TGTGCCAGCAGTCCCGACATGTACAATGAGCAGTTCTTC
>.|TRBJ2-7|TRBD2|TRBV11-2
CASSLVSGGLGEQYF
TGTGCCAGCAGCTTAGTGTCGGGAGGATTGGGCGAGCAGTACTTC